Below, 18 T cell receptor beta chains from the same sample are listed, as sequenced in a study of cytomegalovirus exposure and HLA in healthy donors. 60 Vbeta and 13 Jbeta primers were used in PCR. Using immunoSEQ multiplex PCR, the repertoire was profiled, and TCRdb retains in-frame clones only, with some absent. The sample gives approximately 140,000 clones, 73% of which show up once; 1.6% is in the top ten. Source material: PBMCs. These receptors were obtained from a woman under 30 in good health and CMV-seronegative.

The gene calls are TRBV7-2 and TRBJ1-2; TRBD1 might be the D (6 bases). The CDR3 runs 14 residues. Germline values: CDR1 SGHTA, CDR2 FQGNSA. Trimming took off 4 bases at V and 7 bases at J, with 16 bases between the two ends. Here the CDR3 reads CASSSPYRVLGYTF. CDR3 bases: TGTGCCAGCAGCTCACCTTACAGGGTTCTTGGCTACACCTTC.

The V and J genes are TRBV29-1 and TRBJ1-1; 12 bases align to TRBD1. The junction had 9 bases not matched to a gene; V was cut back by 3 bases and J by 7 bases. This CDR3 comprises 15 residues. The V gene's germline CDR1 is SQVTM and CDR2 ANQGSEA. As DNA, the CDR3 is TGCAGCGTTGACGGGACAGGGGGCCTTTTGAGTGAAGCTTTCTTT. The encoded protein is CSVDGTGGLLSEAFF.

This clone was counted a single time. One end of the junction varies from germline; a read error may be responsible. CDR3 region: CASSKAEQGFGTNTQYF. In DNA form, the CDR3 reads TGTGCCAGTAGTAAGGCGGAGCAGGGCTTTGGCACAAATACGCAGTATTTT. This chain uses TRBV19 with TRBJ2-3; weak D call: TRBD1 (5 bases). Germline assignment: CDR1 LNHDA and CDR2 SQIVND (reference sequence). The CDR3 has 17 amino acids.

V and J are TRBV28 and TRBJ1-4, with 8 nucleotides matching TRBD1. This CDR3 region has 15 residues. Looked up from germline, CDR1 is MDHEN and CDR2 is SYDVKM. Unmatched junction bases numbered 3, after V lost 4 bases and J lost 2 bases. This chain's CDR3 is CASSSGQVTNEKLFF. CDR3 DNA sequence: TGTGCCAGCAGTTCGGGACAGGTCACTAATGAAAAACTGTTTTTT.

The chain has TRBV19 and TRBJ1-5, with TRBD1 matching 8 bases. V shed 6 bases, J shed 7 bases, and the junction held 14 bases outside the gene matches. Germline V CDR1 and CDR2: LNHDA, SQIVND (reference sequence). The CDR3 runs 16 residues. CDR3 in amino acids: CASRTRVAGGSQPQHF. CDR3 sequence (DNA): TGTGCCAGTAGAACCCGAGTAGCAGGGGGCAGCCAGCCCCAGCATTTT.

The chain is built from TRBV2 and TRBJ2-7; D perhaps matches TRBD2 (6 bases). The CDR3 has 14 amino acids. V shed 5 bases and J shed 0 bases, with 11 bases lying between them. Germline CDR1 is SNHLY and CDR2 is FYNNEI. The CDR3 DNA follows: TGTGCCAGCAGTAGGGACTGGAGCTCCTACGAGCAGTACTTC. This gives the protein CASSRDWSSYEQYF.

The chain joins TRBV7-2 to TRBJ2-1; 7 positions match TRBD1. The CDR3 is 12 amino acids. Germline CDR1 and CDR2: SGHTA and FQGNSA. V shed 2 bases and J 10 bases; nucleotides not matched to a gene: 2. The CDR3, as DNA: TGTGCCAGCAGCTTAAGGGGGCTCGAGCAGTTCTTC. Translated, it gives CASSLRGLEQFF.

The rearrangement uses TRBV4-3 and TRBJ2-3; 7 positions agree with TRBD2. CDR1 LGHNA and CDR2 YSLEER come from the germline V gene. CDR3 length: 16 residues. V was pared by 3 bases and J by 5 bases, with 11 bases of the junction left unmatched. CDR3 residues: CASSQATGGGIDTQYF. The CDR3 DNA follows: TGCGCCAGCAGCCAGGCGACTGGCGGGGGTATAGATACGCAGTATTTT.

This clone has a single count. This chain joins TRBV5-1 and TRBJ1-5; D might be TRBD1 (6 bases). Trimming left V 0 bases short and J 4 bases short, with 11 bases between. This CDR3 region has 15 residues. Germline V lookup: CDR1 SGHRS, CDR2 YFSETQ. The chain's CDR3 is CASSLEQGRNQPQHF. DNA of the CDR3: TGCGCCAGCAGCTTGGAACAGGGTAGGAATCAGCCCCAGCATTTT.

This clone was found once. This chain uses TRBV9 with TRBJ2-5; TRBD1 aligns across 7 bases. The CDR3 runs 14 residues. J lost 1 base, V lost 3 bases, and 3 bases had no gene match. Germline CDR1 SGDLS, CDR2 YYNGEE. The CDR3: CASSAGQPQETQYF. The CDR3 DNA is TGTGCCAGCAGCGCGGGACAGCCCCAAGAGACCCAGTACTTC.

J is TRBJ1-5 and V is TRBV19, with D hard to call. Trimming took off 5 bases at V and 2 bases at J, with 13 bases between the two ends. Per the germline V gene, CDR1 is LNHDA and CDR2 is SQIVND (reference sequence). The CDR3 has 15 residues. This chain's CDR3 is CASSYDGSGNQPQHF. DNA for the CDR3: TGTGCCAGTAGTTACGATGGGAGCGGCAATCAGCCCCAGCATTTT.

In this sample, this clone turned up a few times. The V gene is TRBV4-2, the J gene TRBJ1-2, with D possibly TRBD1 on 5 matching bases. CDR3 length: 16 amino acids. Trimming took 0 bases from V and 7 from J, leaving 18 bases between them. Germline V lookup: CDR1 LGHNA, CDR2 YNFKEQ. CDR3 sequence reads: CASSQETPTGGGGYTF. The CDR3 DNA follows: TGTGCCAGCAGCCAAGAAACTCCAACGGGGGGTGGTGGCTACACCTTC.

The V gene is TRBV5-1, the J gene TRBJ2-2, with a possible D match to TRBD2 (6 bases). The CDR3 consists of 16 residues. Germline V gene sequence: CDR1 SGHRS, CDR2 YFSETQ. V was cut by 4 bases and J by 1 base, with 14 bases left in between. The CDR3 bases are TGCGCCAGCAGCCCTGGGGACTCTAAGAACACCGGGGAGCTGTTTTTT. Translated, it gives CASSPGDSKNTGELFF.

The V gene is TRBV27, the J gene TRBJ1-2; D not certain. The V gene's germline CDR1 is MNHEY and CDR2 SMNVEV (reference sequence). This CDR3 has 14 residues. V shed 3 bases and J shed 1 base, with 9 bases lying between them. The CDR3 is CASSFGVDNYGYTF. CDR3 coding DNA: TGTGCCAGCAGTTTCGGGGTGGATAACTATGGCTACACCTTC.

This sequence joins TRBV19 and TRBJ2-1, with D tentatively TRBD1 (6 bases). The CDR3 extends over 16 amino acids. Germline CDR1 reads LNHDA; CDR2 reads SQIVND (reference sequence). The germline V and J ends were trimmed by 9 bases and 0 bases, with 18 bases remaining between them. The chain's CDR3 is CASLPGHQSSYNEQFF. The CDR3, as DNA: TGTGCCAGCCTCCCGGGACATCAAAGCTCCTACAATGAGCAGTTCTTC.

The chain uses TRBV7-9 and TRBJ2-2, with 7 nucleotides matching TRBD1. The trim removed 5 bases at V and 1 base at J, leaving 7 bases unmatched. CDR3 length: 16 amino acids. Germline V CDR1 and CDR2: SEHNR, FQNEAQ (reference sequence). CDR3 sequence reads: CASSLYGTVNTGELFF. For the CDR3, the DNA is TGTGCCAGCAGCCTATATGGGACAGTGAACACCGGGGAGCTGTTTTTT.

The J gene is TRBJ2-3, the V gene TRBV15; D is undetermined. The CDR3 runs to 17 residues. V was pared by 5 bases and J by 2 bases, with 20 bases between. CDR1 and CDR2 from the germline V gene are LNHNV and YYDKDF (reference sequence). Written as DNA, the CDR3 is TGTGCCACCAGCTCCTTTCGCAAGGAGACCTACACAGATACGCAGTATTTT. As protein: CATSSFRKETYTDTQYF.

This chain uses TRBV4-3 with TRBJ1-5; 8 bases agree with TRBD1. J was trimmed by 5 bases and V by 4 bases; bases with no gene match: 4. This CDR3 spans 14 amino acids. Germline CDR1 LGHNA, CDR2 YSLEER. CDR3 nucleotides: TGCGCCAGCAGCCCTGGGACAGGCCATCAGCCCCAGCATTTT. Residues: CASSPGTGHQPQHF.